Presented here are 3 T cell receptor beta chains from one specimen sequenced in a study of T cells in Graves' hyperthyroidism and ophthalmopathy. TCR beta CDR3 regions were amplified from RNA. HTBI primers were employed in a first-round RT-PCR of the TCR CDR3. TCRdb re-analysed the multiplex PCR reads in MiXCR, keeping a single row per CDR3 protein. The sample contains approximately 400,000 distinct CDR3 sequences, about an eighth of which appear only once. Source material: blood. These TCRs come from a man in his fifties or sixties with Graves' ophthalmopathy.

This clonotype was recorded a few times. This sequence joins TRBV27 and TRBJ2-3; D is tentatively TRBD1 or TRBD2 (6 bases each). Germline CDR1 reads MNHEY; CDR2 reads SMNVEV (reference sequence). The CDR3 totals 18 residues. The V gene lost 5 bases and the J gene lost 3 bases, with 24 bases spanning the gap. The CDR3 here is CASSLKGDSGPRTDTQYF. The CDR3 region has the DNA TGTGCCAGCAGTCTAAAGGGGGATAGCGGCCCTCGGACAGATACGCAGTATTTT.

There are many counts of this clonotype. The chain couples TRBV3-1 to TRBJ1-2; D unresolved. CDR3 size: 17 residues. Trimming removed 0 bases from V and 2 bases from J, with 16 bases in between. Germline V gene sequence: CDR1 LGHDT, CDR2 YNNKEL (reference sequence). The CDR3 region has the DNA TGTGCCAGCAGCCAAGATGGTACCAGGCTTCTCAACTATGGCTACACCTTC. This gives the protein CASSQDGTRLLNYGYTF. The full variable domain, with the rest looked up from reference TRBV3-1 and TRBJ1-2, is DTAVSQTPKYLVTQMGNDKSIKCEQNLGHDTMYWYKQDSKKFLKIMFSYNNKELIINETVPNRFSPKSPDKAHLNLHINSLELGDSAVYFCASSQDGTRLLNYGYTFGSGTRLTVV.

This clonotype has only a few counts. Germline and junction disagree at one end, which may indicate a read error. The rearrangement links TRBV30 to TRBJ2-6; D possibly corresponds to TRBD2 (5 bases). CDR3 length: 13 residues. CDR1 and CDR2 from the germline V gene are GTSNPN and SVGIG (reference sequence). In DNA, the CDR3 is TGTGCCTGGAGTGCAACCCGCACCCTTCAGGACTCTTTC. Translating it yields CAWSATRTLQDSF.